These T cell receptor beta chains were read from a single sample in a study of shared clonotypes between healthy human individuals. Repertoires were generated with immunoSEQ multiplex PCR, while TCRdb's copy carries only in-frame clones and drops some. Among roughly 2.5 million clones listed, about 92% were seen once. The sequenced sample was naive CD4+ T cells sorted from blood. The source is a man aged 18 to 30 in good health. The CDR3 runs from the conserved cysteine through the conserved F or W. D genes are given only for firm matches. Clone sizes are given selectively: once, few, many, or a class where the clone is expanded.

. | once | TRBJ2-5 | TRBV7-2 | CASSLGRAETQYF | TGTGCCAGCAGCTTAGGCAGGGCTGAGACCCAGTACTTC
. | . | TRBJ2-3 | TRBV5-1 | CASSFKADTQYF | TGCGCCAGCAGCTTTAAAGCAGATACGCAGTATTTT
TRBD1 | once | TRBJ1-4 | TRBV4-1 | CASSQDGLTGGYEKLFF | TGCGCCAGCAGCCAAGATGGTTTGACAGGGGGATACGAAAAACTGTTTTTT
. | . | TRBJ1-1 | TRBV18 | CASSQRDTEAFF | TGTGCCAGCTCCCAAAGGGACACTGAAGCTTTCTTT
. | . | TRBJ2-7 | TRBV21-1 | CASRFIALEGTEPSKNYEQYF | TGTGCCAGCAGATTCATAGCCTTGGAAGGGACAGAGCCTTCGAAGAACTACGAGCAGTACTTC
TRBD2 | . | TRBJ2-3 | TRBV9 | CASGLAGADTQYF | TGTGCCAGCGGACTAGCGGGAGCAGATACGCAGTATTTT
TRBD2 | . | TRBJ2-3 | TRBV10-2 | CASSEPPLLAGSDTQYF | TGCGCCAGCAGTGAGCCCCCTCTACTAGCGGGGTCAGATACGCAGTATTTT
. | . | TRBJ2-3 | TRBV5-1 | CASSLGTTDTQYF | TGCGCCAGCAGCTTGGGGACTACAGATACGCAGTATTTT
. | . | TRBJ2-7 | TRBV5-6 | CASSLEGVLSYEQYF | TGTGCCAGCAGCTTGGAAGGTGTTTTGTCCTACGAGCAGTACTTC
TRBD2 | once | TRBJ2-7 | TRBV5-1 | CASSYLADPYEQYF | TGCGCCAGCAGCTACCTAGCGGACCCCTACGAGCAGTACTTC
TRBD2 | . | TRBJ2-3 | TRBV15 | CATRSGGAQDTQYF | TGTGCCACCAGGAGCGGGGGGGCCCAAGATACGCAGTATTTT
TRBD1 | few | TRBJ1-2 | TRBV19 | CASSVRQGHYGYTF | TGTGCCAGTAGTGTAAGACAGGGACACTATGGCTACACCTTC
TRBD2 | . | TRBJ2-1 | TRBV5-1 | CASSSLAGVTYNEQFF | TGCGCCAGCAGCTCACTAGCGGGAGTAACCTACAATGAGCAGTTCTTC
. | . | TRBJ1-6 | TRBV6-5 | CASSLQGNNSPLHF | TGTGCCAGCAGTCTACAGGGAAATAATTCACCCCTCCACTTT
TRBD1 | once | TRBJ2-7 | TRBV9 | CASSSGTGVEQYF | TGTGCCAGCAGCTCCGGGACAGGGGTCGAGCAGTACTTC
. | . | TRBJ2-3 | TRBV6-5 | CASSYKGGPSTDTQYF | TGTGCCAGCAGTTACAAGGGCGGCCCTAGCACAGATACGCAGTATTTT
. | . | TRBJ1-4 | TRBV6-5 | CASSRPGGKLFF | TGTGCCAGCAGCCGTCCCGGGGGAAAACTGTTTTTT
. | . | TRBJ2-7 | TRBV18 | CASSPIGSGSGGEQYF | TGTGCCAGCTCACCAATTGGATCGGGGTCTGGGGGCGAGCAGTACTTC
. | . | TRBJ2-2 | TRBV30 | CAWKLLYGGGTGELFF | TGTGCCTGGAAACTCCTTTACGGAGGTGGGACCGGGGAGCTGTTTTTT
. | . | TRBJ2-7 | TRBV7-2 | CASSLGPTNEQYF | TGTGCCAGCAGCTTAGGACCCACTAACGAGCAGTACTTC
. | . | TRBJ2-6 | TRBV5-1 | CASRIDSAGANVLTF | TGCGCCAGCAGGATTGACTCGGCTGGGGCCAACGTCCTGACTTTC
. | . | TRBJ2-1 | TRBV11-2 | CASSLGRRSYNEQFF | TGTGCCAGCAGCTTAGGTCGAAGGTCCTACAATGAGCAGTTCTTC
. | . | TRBJ2-1 | TRBV7-3 | CASSLTGVSYNEQFF | TGTGCCAGCAGCTTAACGGGGGTCTCCTACAATGAGCAGTTCTTC
TRBD1 | . | TRBJ2-3 | TRBV27 | CASSFRGRGTQYF | TGTGCCAGCAGTTTTAGGGGGCGAGGTACGCAGTATTTT
. | . | TRBJ1-1 | TRBV19 | CASSMRMWGPYTEAFF | TGTGCCAGTAGTATGAGGATGTGGGGGCCGTACACTGAAGCTTTCTTT
. | . | TRBJ1-1 | TRBV19 | CASSSGQTLNTEAFF | TGTGCCAGTAGTAGTGGGCAGACCTTGAACACTGAAGCTTTCTTT
. | . | TRBJ1-1 | TRBV19 | CASSPLTRNTEAFF | TGTGCCAGTAGTCCTCTAACAAGGAACACTGAAGCTTTCTTT
. | . | TRBJ1-1 | TRBV9 | CASSQGGQNTEAFF | TGTGCCAGCTCCCAGGGCGGGCAGAACACTGAAGCTTTCTTT
TRBD1 | . | TRBJ1-6 | TRBV28 | CASRGTGNSPLHF | TGTGCCAGCAGAGGGACAGGGAATTCACCCCTCCACTTT
TRBD1 | few | TRBJ1-5 | TRBV2 | CASTSGQGYQPQHF | TGTGCCAGCACTTCCGGACAGGGCTATCAGCCCCAGCATTTT
. | . | TRBJ2-1 | TRBV4-3 | CASSQDMEPPKFF | TGCGCCAGCAGCCAAGATATGGAGCCCCCGAAGTTCTTC
. | . | TRBJ2-2 | TRBV23-1 | CASSHVGRNRASAGELFF | TGCGCCAGCAGTCACGTGGGGAGGAACAGGGCGTCGGCCGGGGAGCTGTTTTTT
TRBD2 | . | TRBJ2-1 | TRBV7-8 | CASSPSRTSGRGHNEQFF | TGTGCCAGCAGCCCCTCCAGGACTAGCGGGAGGGGCCACAATGAGCAGTTCTTC
TRBD1 | . | TRBJ1-6 | TRBV5-1 | CASSVDRGLTPLHF | TGCGCCAGCAGCGTCGACAGGGGCCTTACACCCCTCCACTTT
TRBD2 | . | TRBJ2-3 | TRBV7-2 | CASTYFLSGDPTDTQYF | TGTGCCAGCACCTACTTTCTTAGCGGGGACCCCACAGATACGCAGTATTTT
TRBD1 | . | TRBJ1-2 | TRBV6-6 | CASRRDRGNGYTF | TGTGCCAGCAGGAGGGACAGGGGTAATGGCTACACCTTC
TRBD1 | once | TRBJ2-7 | TRBV5-1 | CASSPRTGNLYEQYF | TGCGCCAGCAGCCCCCGGACAGGCAACCTCTACGAGCAGTACTTC
. | . | TRBJ1-2 | TRBV5-1 | CASSSSTGGMSSGYTF | TGCGCCAGCAGCTCCAGTACGGGGGGCATGTCAAGCGGCTACACCTTC
TRBD2 | once | TRBJ2-3 | TRBV5-1 | CASSLGLAGGEDTQYF | TGCGCCAGCAGCTTGGGACTAGCGGGGGGAGAAGATACGCAGTATTTT
. | . | TRBJ1-2 | TRBV28 | CASRSDYGYTF | TGTGCCAGCAGAAGCGATTATGGCTACACCTTC
TRBD2 | . | TRBJ2-5 | TRBV2 | CASSEGWASGETQYF | TGTGCCAGCAGTGAAGGTTGGGCTAGCGGAGAGACCCAGTACTTC
. | . | TRBJ2-1 | TRBV11-3 | CASSLGKGGTEQFF | TGTGCCAGCAGCCTGGGGAAAGGGGGTACTGAGCAGTTCTTC
TRBD2 | . | TRBJ2-1 | TRBV4-3 | CASSQVGLASYNEQFF | TGCGCCAGCAGCCAAGTCGGACTAGCGAGCTACAATGAGCAGTTCTTC
. | few | TRBJ1-1 | TRBV19 | CASSEQRNTEAFF | TGTGCCAGTAGTGAGCAGAGGAACACTGAAGCTTTCTTT
. | . | TRBJ2-3 | TRBV19 | CASSSPAESTDTQYF | TGTGCCAGTTCCTCCCCCGCGGAGAGCACAGATACGCAGTATTTT
. | . | TRBJ2-3 | TRBV5-6 | CASRGTGAFTQYF | TGTGCCAGCAGGGGGACTGGGGCGTTTACGCAGTATTTT
TRBD2 | . | TRBJ2-3 | TRBV19 | CASTQYGTSGAYTQYF | TGTGCCAGTACCCAGTACGGGACTAGCGGGGCTTATACGCAGTATTTT
. | . | TRBJ2-5 | TRBV19 | CASSIEKTQYF | TGTGCCAGTAGTATAGAGAAGACCCAGTACTTC